This T cell receptor (beta chain) was retrieved from a study of cytomegalovirus exposure and HLA in healthy donors. Study conclusions and caveats: Cytomegalovirus association was assigned to over 150 TCR beta chains. A later analysis linked around 15,000 TCR beta sequences to HLA alleles at 0.05 false discovery rate.

The PCR contained 60 Vbeta and 13 Jbeta primers. Method: immunoSEQ multiplex PCR; TCRdb's copy keeps in-frame clones and lacks some. The table records 75,000 to 100,000 clones, about 80% of them present only once. On this clone itself: The antigen remains undetermined.

J lost 6 bases, V lost 7 bases, and 10 bases had no gene match. Per the germline V gene, CDR1 is LNHDA and CDR2 is SQIVND (reference sequence). This CDR3 has 16 amino acids. Sequencing used PBMCs. The source is a man aged 40-55 years in good health and CMV-seronegative. The V call is TRBV19, the J call TRBJ1-5; 12 positions match TRBD1. The CDR3 DNA follows: TGTGCCAGTACCACCTGGGGACAGGGGGCAAGTCAGCCCCAGCATTTT. Encoded protein: CASTTWGQGASQPQHF.